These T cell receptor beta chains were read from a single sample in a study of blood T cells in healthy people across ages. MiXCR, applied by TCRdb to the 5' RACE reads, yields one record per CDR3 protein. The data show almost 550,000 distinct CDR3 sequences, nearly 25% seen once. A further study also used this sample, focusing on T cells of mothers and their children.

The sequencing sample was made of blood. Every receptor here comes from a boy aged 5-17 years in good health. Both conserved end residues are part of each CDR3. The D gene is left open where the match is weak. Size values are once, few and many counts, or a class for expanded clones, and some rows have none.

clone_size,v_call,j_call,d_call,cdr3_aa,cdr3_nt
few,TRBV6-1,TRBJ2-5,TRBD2,CASSKLQTSGRTETQYF,TGTGCCAGCAGTAAGCTCCAGACTAGCGGGAGGACGGAGACCCAGTACTTC
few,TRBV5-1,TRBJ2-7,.,CASSLAPGINYEQYF,TGCGCCAGCAGCTTGGCTCCCGGAATAAATTACGAGCAGTACTTC
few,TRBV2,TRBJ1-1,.,CASSRHGPKLNTEAFF,TGTGCCAGCAGTCGGCACGGACCGAAGTTGAACACTGAAGCTTTCTTT
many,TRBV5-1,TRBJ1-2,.,CASSPDPSNYGYTF,TGCGCCAGCAGCCCGGACCCTTCTAACTATGGCTACACCTTC
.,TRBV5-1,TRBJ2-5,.,CASSFKVPQETQYF,TGCGCCAGCAGCTTTAAGGTCCCGCAAGAGACCCAGTACTTC
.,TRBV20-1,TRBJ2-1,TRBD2,CSARLFGRGNNEQFF,TGCAGTGCTAGATTATTCGGGAGGGGGAACAATGAGCAGTTCTTC
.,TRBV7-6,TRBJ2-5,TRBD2,CASSLPGLAMETQYF,TGTGCCAGCAGCCTCCCGGGACTAGCGATGGAGACCCAGTACTTC
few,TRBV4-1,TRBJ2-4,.,CASSQGRIDIQYF,TGCGCCAGCAGCCAGGGGCGAATTGACATTCAGTACTTC
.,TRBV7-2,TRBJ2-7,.,CASSFISVVYEQYF,TGTGCCAGCAGCTTTATATCGGTTGTCTACGAGCAGTACTTC
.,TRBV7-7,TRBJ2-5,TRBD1,CASSFGRRDRYQETQYF,TGTGCTAGCAGCTTTGGACGTCGGGACAGATACCAAGAGACCCAGTACTTC
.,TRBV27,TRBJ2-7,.,CASSYTGTFDYEQYF,TGTGCCAGCAGTTATACCGGGACTTTTGACTACGAGCAGTACTTC
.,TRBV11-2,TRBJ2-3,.,CASSLGWGGADTQYF,TGTGCCAGCAGTTTGGGATGGGGTGGCGCAGATACGCAGTATTTT
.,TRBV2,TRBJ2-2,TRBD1,CASTRDRDTGELFF,TGTGCCAGCACCCGGGACAGGGACACCGGGGAGCTGTTTTTT
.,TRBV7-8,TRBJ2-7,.,CASSFYGSYEQYF,TGTGCCAGCAGCTTTTATGGCAGCTACGAGCAGTACTTC
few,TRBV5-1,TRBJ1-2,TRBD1,CASSPGTAASYGYTF,TGCGCCAGCAGCCCCGGGACAGCAGCTAGCTATGGCTACACCTTC
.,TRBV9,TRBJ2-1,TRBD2,CASSTKLAGYNEQFF,TGTGCCAGCAGCACCAAACTAGCGGGGTACAATGAGCAGTTCTTC
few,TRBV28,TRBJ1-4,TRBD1,CASSDPTGTNEKLFF,TGTGCCAGCAGTGACCCGACAGGGACGAATGAAAAACTGTTTTTT
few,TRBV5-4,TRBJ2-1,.,CASSSTRDNEQFF,TGTGCCAGCAGCTCGACCCGTGACAATGAGCAGTTCTTC
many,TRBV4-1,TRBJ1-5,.,CASSTSPLSPVQPQHF,TGCGCCAGCAGCACAAGTCCCCTGAGTCCGGTTCAGCCCCAGCATTTT
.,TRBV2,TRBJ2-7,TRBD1,CASRDRGGGEQYF,TGTGCCAGCAGAGACAGGGGTGGCGGGGAGCAGTACTTC
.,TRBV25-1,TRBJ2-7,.,CASSGFEEAYEQYF,TGTGCCAGCAGTGGCTTTGAGGAGGCCTACGAGCAGTACTTC
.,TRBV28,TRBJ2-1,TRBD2,CASSSRLAVNEQFF,TGTGCCAGCAGTTCCAGACTAGCGGTGAATGAGCAGTTCTTC
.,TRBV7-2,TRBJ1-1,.,CASSLAPTGILNTEAFF,TGTGCCAGCAGCTTGGCGCCGACGGGCATCCTGAACACTGAAGCTTTCTTT
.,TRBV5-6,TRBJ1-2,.,CASSLGLTNYGYTF,TGTGCCAGCAGCTTGGGCCTAACCAACTATGGCTACACCTTC
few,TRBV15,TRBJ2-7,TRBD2,CATSRTIAGAYEQYF,TGTGCCACCAGCAGAACTATAGCGGGGGCCTACGAGCAGTACTTC
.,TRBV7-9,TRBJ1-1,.,CASRRREKNTEAFF,TGTGCCAGCAGGCGGCGGGAGAAGAACACTGAAGCTTTCTTT
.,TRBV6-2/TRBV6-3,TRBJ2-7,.,CASSYFVGSAEQYF,TGTGCCAGCAGTTACTTCGTGGGGTCTGCCGAGCAGTACTTC
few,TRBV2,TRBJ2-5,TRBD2,CASNGWLAGGPETQYF,TGTGCCAGCAACGGGTGGTTGGCGGGAGGGCCAGAGACCCAGTACTTC
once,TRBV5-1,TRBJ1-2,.,CASSLGHTFNYGYTF,TGCGCCAGCAGCTTGGGACACACCTTTAACTATGGCTACACCTTC
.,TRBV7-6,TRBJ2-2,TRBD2,CASSSTSGGVSGELFF,TGTGCCAGCAGCTCCACTAGCGGGGGGGTTTCCGGGGAGCTGTTTTTT
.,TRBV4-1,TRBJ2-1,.,CASSQVQDNEQFF,TGCGCCAGCAGCCAAGTACAGGACAATGAGCAGTTCTTC
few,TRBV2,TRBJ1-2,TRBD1,CASRREGQGNYGNTF,TGTGCCAGCCGCCGCGAAGGACAGGGGAACTATGGCAACACCTTC
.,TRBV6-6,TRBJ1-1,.,CASSSPRGGRPNTEAFF,TGTGCCAGCAGTTCTCCTAGGGGGGGACGGCCGAACACTGAAGCTTTCTTT
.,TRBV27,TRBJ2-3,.,CASSLRGRSTDTQYF,TGTGCCAGCAGTTTACGTGGGCGGAGCACAGATACGCAGTATTTT
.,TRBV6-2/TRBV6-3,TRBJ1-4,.,CASSYIGTQDEKLFF,TGTGCCAGCAGTTACATCGGGACACAAGATGAAAAACTGTTTTTT
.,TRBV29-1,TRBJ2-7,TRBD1,CSVAGTDRGEQYF,TGCAGCGTAGCCGGGACGGACAGGGGCGAGCAGTACTTC
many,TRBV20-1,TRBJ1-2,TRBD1,CSARDRFDGTGYGYTF,TGCAGTGCTAGAGATCGTTTCGACGGGACAGGATATGGCTACACCTTC
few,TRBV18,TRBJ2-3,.,CASSPRDTQYF,TGTGCCAGCTCACCACGAGATACGCAGTATTTT
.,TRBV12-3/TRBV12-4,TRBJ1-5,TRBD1,CASLQGIGQPQHF,TGTGCCAGCTTACAGGGGATCGGTCAGCCCCAGCATTTT
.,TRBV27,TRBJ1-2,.,CASSLIQGSPTF,TGTGCCAGCAGTCTCATACAGGGCTCCCCAACCTTC
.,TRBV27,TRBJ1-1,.,CASRPSWAPNTEAFF,TGTGCCAGCAGACCCTCGTGGGCTCCTAACACTGAAGCTTTCTTT
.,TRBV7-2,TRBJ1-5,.,CASSLGGGSNQPQHF,TGTGCCAGCAGCTTAGGTGGGGGTAGCAATCAGCCCCAGCATTTT